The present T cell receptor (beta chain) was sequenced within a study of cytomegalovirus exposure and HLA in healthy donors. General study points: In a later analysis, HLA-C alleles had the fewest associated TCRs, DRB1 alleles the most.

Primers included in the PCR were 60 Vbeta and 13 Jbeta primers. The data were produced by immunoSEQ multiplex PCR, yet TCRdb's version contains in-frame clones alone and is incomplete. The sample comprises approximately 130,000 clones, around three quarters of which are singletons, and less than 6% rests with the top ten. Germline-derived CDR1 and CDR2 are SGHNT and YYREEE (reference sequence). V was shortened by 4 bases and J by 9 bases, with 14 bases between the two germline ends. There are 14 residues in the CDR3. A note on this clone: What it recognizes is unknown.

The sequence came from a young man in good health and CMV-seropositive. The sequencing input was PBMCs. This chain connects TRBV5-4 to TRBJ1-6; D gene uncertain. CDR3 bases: TGTGCCAGCAGCCTTGGGAGGGCCGGTTCACCCCTCCACTTT. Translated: CASSLGRAGSPLHF.